This is a list of T cell receptor beta chains from one sample in a study of T cell responses to AZD1222 COVID-19 vaccine. Using immunoSEQ multiplex PCR, the repertoire was profiled, and TCRdb retains in-frame clones only, with some absent. The table shows over 150,000 clones, with around 85% occurring only once. This sample comprised peripheral blood, obtained on day 0 of MenACWY control vaccination. The receptors come from an adult in good health. Each CDR3 is given without its conserved first and last residue. The order of the fields is J gene, V gene, D gene, CDR3 protein. A D gene is named only where the DNA matches it firmly.

TRBJ2-3	TRBV5-1	.	ASSLGSVGPAADTQY
TRBJ2-7	TRBV10-3	TRBD2	AISELAGVGEQY
TRBJ2-3	TRBV15	.	ATSFPIRGVVDTQY
TRBJ2-1	TRBV28	.	ASSLNHYNEQF
TRBJ1-2	TRBV30	TRBD1	AWSTDRGGYGYT
TRBJ1-2	TRBV5-1	.	ASSFQGPGGYT
TRBJ2-2	TRBV11-3	TRBD2	ASRRGAGELF
TRBJ1-2	TRBV6-6	TRBD1	ASSQGANGYT
TRBJ2-7	TRBV19	.	ASSSLGAYEQY
TRBJ2-7	TRBV7-9	.	ASSYRQVYEQY
TRBJ1-6	TRBV3-1/TRBV3-2	TRBD1	ASSQGGQGGPLH
TRBJ2-7	TRBV27	.	ASSYPEQY
TRBJ1-2	TRBV6-1	.	ASSERGGPGYT
TRBJ1-2	TRBV27	.	ASSLGARSYGYT
TRBJ1-6	TRBV11-2	.	ASSAGSGSPLH
TRBJ2-2	TRBV27	.	ASSLVSGVPGELF
TRBJ1-5	TRBV6-5	TRBD1	ASSRQGNQPQH
TRBJ1-4	TRBV5-1	.	ASSLGQGLTNEKLF
TRBJ2-2	TRBV7-2	TRBD1	ASSSTGVGGGGELF
TRBJ2-2	TRBV7-6	.	ASSYTDRNTGELF
TRBJ1-6	TRBV6-5	.	ASMGKSSYNSPLH
TRBJ2-5	TRBV2	TRBD2	ASSEISGGEETQY
TRBJ2-2	TRBV7-9	TRBD1	ASPRTGVNTGELF
TRBJ1-6	TRBV5-1	.	ASSLGRSSYNSPLH
TRBJ2-2	TRBV4-3	TRBD1	ASSRGQSANTGELF
TRBJ2-2	TRBV7-9	TRBD1	ASSSGTGATGELF
TRBJ1-2	TRBV13	.	ASSSPPDRATRNYGYT
TRBJ1-1	TRBV30	.	AWRFGGRGTEAF
TRBJ2-7	TRBV6-1	TRBD1	ASSDRTGDPYEQY
TRBJ2-5	TRBV7-7	.	ASSLGGEETQY
TRBJ1-2	TRBV5-1	TRBD1	ASSLEGQGQGYT
TRBJ1-2	TRBV12-3/TRBV12-4	.	ASSLGGVGYT
TRBJ1-5	TRBV28	.	ASRTKPPRPQH
TRBJ2-7	TRBV29-1	.	SVEGGDPGPTYEQY
TRBJ1-1	TRBV6-1	.	ASSERGLGVAAEAF
TRBJ2-7	TRBV6-5	TRBD1	ASSGTGGYGEQY
TRBJ2-7	TRBV5-1	TRBD2	ASSLTSAYEQY
TRBJ2-5	TRBV2	.	ASSETTDLQGTVEKETQY
TRBJ1-1	TRBV6-2/TRBV6-3	.	ASSYSLQDFTEAF
TRBJ2-1	TRBV6-6	.	ASSRGRVNEQF
TRBJ1-4	TRBV27	.	ASSYPPGEKLF
TRBJ2-2	TRBV3-1/TRBV3-2	TRBD1	ASSPHWDREATGELF
TRBJ1-1	TRBV7-9	.	ASSLVNTEAF
TRBJ1-2	TRBV12-3/TRBV12-4	.	AIELNYGYT
TRBJ2-7	TRBV5-6	.	ASSFRRTSGVKY
TRBJ1-1	TRBV15	TRBD1	ATSRGTGSLNTEAF
TRBJ2-7	TRBV11-3	TRBD2	ASSPGGSGSYEQY
TRBJ1-5	TRBV7-9	TRBD1	ASADRGNQPQH
TRBJ2-1	TRBV4-1	TRBD1	ASTETGGSYNEQF
TRBJ1-2	TRBV9	.	ASSVARRGSENGYT
TRBJ1-4	TRBV7-9	.	ASSRRQDDEKLF